The 21 T cell receptor beta chains below all came from one sample that was sequenced in a study of T-cell reconstitution after alpha-beta-depleted transplantation in children. Library preparation (for TCRbeta) was performed with unique molecular identifiers. TCRdb reanalysed the PCR reads using MiXCR and keeps one entry per CDR3 protein. The data contain about a million distinct CDR3 sequences, about 29% of them seen just once; the ten biggest clones take up around 30%. Specimen: PBMCs, mostly from graft donor cells, collected 360 days after TCRalphabeta/CD19-depleted stem cell transplant. All receptors come from a boy in the first two years of life who had a stem cell transplant for SCID, so the T cells may come from the graft donor.

In its sample, this clonotype was seen a few times. The chain links TRBV5-1 to TRBJ1-1; tentative D call: TRBD1 (6 bases). V gave up 4 bases and J gave up 6 bases, with 19 bases separating them. The germline V gene has CDR1 SGHRS and CDR2 YFSETQ. The CDR3 extends over 15 amino acids. In DNA form, the CDR3 reads TGCGCCAGCAGCATAATTACAGGGTCGGGCGCTGAAGCTTTCTTT. Encoded protein: CASSIITGSGAEAFF. The full variable domain, completed using reference TRBV5-1 and TRBJ1-1, is KAGVTQTPRYLIKTRGQQVTLSCSPISGHRSVSWYQQTPGQGLQFLFEYFSETQRNKGNFPGRFSGRQFSNSRSEMNVSTLELGDSALYLCASSIITGSGAEAFFGQGTRLTVV.

The chain has TRBV30 and TRBJ1-5; TRBD1 is a possible D gene (6 bases). V was cut by 3 bases and J by 5 bases, with 20 bases left in between. Germline loops: CDR1 GTSNPN, CDR2 SVGIG (reference sequence). This CDR3 comprises 16 residues. The CDR3 DNA is TGTGCCTGGAGGGTGGGAGGGGGGCGCGTTTATCAGCCCCAGCATTTT. The encoded protein is CAWRVGGGRVYQPQHF. Full variable domain (outside the CDR3, taken from reference TRBV30 and TRBJ1-5): SQTIHQWPATLVQPVGSPLSLECTVEGTSNPNLYWYRQAAGRGLQLLFYSVGIGQISSEVPQNLSASRPQDRQFILSSKKLLLSDSGFYLCAWRVGGGRVYQPQHFGDGTRLSIL.

CDR3 DNA sequence: TGTGCCAGCAGCCCCATCCGGGACAGGGAGGTCCATGAGCAGTTCTTC. Translating gives CASSPIRDREVHEQFF. The chain couples TRBV7-6 to TRBJ2-1; 9 bases are a match to TRBD1. The J segment lost 8 bases and the V segment lost 5 bases, leaving 13 bases of the junction unmatched. The V gene's germline CDR1 is SGHVS and CDR2 FNYEAQ. CDR3 length equals 16 residues. Variable domain in full (rest from reference TRBV7-6 and TRBJ2-1): GAGVSQSPRYKVTKRGQDVALRCDPISGHVSLYWYRQALGQGPEFLTYFNYEAQQDKSGLPNDRFSAERPEGSISTLTIQRTEQRDSAMYRCASSPIRDREVHEQFFGPGTRLTVL.

The J gene is TRBJ1-1, the V gene TRBV24-1; D remains ambiguous. V was shortened by 4 bases and J by 5 bases, with 19 bases between the two germline ends. The germline CDR1 and CDR2 sequences are KGHDR and SFDVKD. CDR3 length: 16 amino acids. The CDR3 loop is CATSDRLVRIATEAFF. CDR3 nucleotides: TGTGCCACCAGTGACCGTCTTGTACGGATCGCAACTGAAGCTTTCTTT.

This chain uses TRBV6-5 with TRBJ1-2, with a tentative D call TRBD1 (5 bases). CDR1 and CDR2 from the germline V gene are MNHEY and SVGAGI. This CDR3 region has 15 residues. Trimming left V 4 bases short and J 0 bases short, with 12 bases between. This chain's CDR3 is CASSSPGEANYGYTF. The DNA for the CDR3 is TGTGCCAGCAGTTCCCCGGGGGAAGCTAACTATGGCTACACCTTC.

This chain connects TRBV7-2 to TRBJ2-1; weak D call: TRBD1 (6 bases). The CDR3 spans 14 residues. Germline V gives CDR1 SGHTA, CDR2 FQGNSA. V lost 0 bases, J lost 7 bases, and 10 bases lay in between. This chain's CDR3 is CASSLATGINEQFF. The CDR3 nucleotides are TGTGCCAGCAGCTTAGCTACAGGGATTAATGAGCAGTTCTTC.

The gene calls are TRBV20-1 and TRBJ2-5, with 11 positions matching TRBD2. Germline lookup yields CDR1 DFQATT and CDR2 SNEGSKA (reference sequence). The CDR3 has 14 residues. The V gene end was trimmed by 8 bases and the J gene end by 6 bases; junction bases not matched to a gene: 11. CDR3 protein: CSTKVAGGPQTQYF. CDR3 in DNA: TGCAGTACTAAAGTAGCGGGGGGGCCGCAGACCCAGTACTTC.

The CDR3 bases are TGTGCCAGCCGCCCTCAGGGACTAGGACACAATGAGCAGTTCTTC. Encoded protein: CASRPQGLGHNEQFF. The chain combines TRBV4-2 with TRBJ2-1; 8 nucleotides align to TRBD2. Germline V gives CDR1 LGHNA, CDR2 YNFKEQ. The CDR3 is 15 residues long. V shed 8 bases and J 5 bases; nucleotides not matched to a gene: 11.

The chain links TRBV5-6 to TRBJ2-1; TRBD1 aligns across 9 bases. Trimming removed 1 base from V and 12 bases from J; junction bases left unmatched: 5. CDR1 is SGHDT and CDR2 is YYEEEE in the germline V gene. This CDR3 is 13 amino acids long. The CDR3, as DNA: TGTGCCAGCAGCTTGTTGCCGGGACAGGGGCAGTTCTTC. Residues: CASSLLPGQGQFF.

This clonotype was counted a few times. The chain carries TRBV5-1 and TRBJ2-1; 8 positions match TRBD1. The CDR3 loop spans 16 amino acids. Germline V gene sequence: CDR1 SGHRS, CDR2 YFSETQ. The V and J ends lost 2 bases and 4 bases, in that order; junction bases with no gene match: 8. For the CDR3, the DNA is TGCGCCAGCAGCTTCACCGGGACAGGTACATACAATGAGCAGTTCTTC. Translating it yields CASSFTGTGTYNEQFF.

The table lists this clonotype with a count of one. The chain carries TRBV4-1 and TRBJ2-7; D perhaps matches TRBD2 (5 bases). Trimming took off 2 bases at V and 2 bases at J, with 16 bases between the two ends. The germline V gene has CDR1 MGHRA and CDR2 YSYEKL. CDR3 size: 16 residues. CDR3 region: CASSQYLEGIAYEQYF. DNA of the CDR3: TGCGCCAGCAGCCAATACCTTGAGGGCATCGCCTACGAGCAGTACTTC.

Only a few counts were recorded for this clonotype. The V gene is TRBV20-1, the J gene TRBJ2-1; 8 bases map to TRBD2. The CDR3 sequence is 14 residues long. V lost 5 bases, J lost 6 bases, and 9 bases stayed unmatched. In germline, CDR1 is DFQATT, CDR2 SNEGSKA (reference sequence). CDR3 nucleotides: TGCAGTGCTCCAGTCGAGCGGGGGATCAATGAGCAGTTCTTC. Protein sequence: CSAPVERGINEQFF.

The rearrangement links TRBV11-2 to TRBJ1-3, with D perhaps matching TRBD1 (5 bases). The CDR3 covers 17 residues. V was clipped by 4 bases and J by 4 bases, with 20 bases between them. Germline V gene sequence: CDR1 SGHAT, CDR2 FQNNGV. The CDR3 reads CASSSMGQRLLGNTIYF. CDR3 sequence (DNA): TGTGCCAGCAGCTCGATGGGGCAGCGACTACTCGGAAACACCATATATTTT.

V and J are TRBV15 and TRBJ2-7; 11 bases line up with TRBD2. Trimming took 8 bases from V and 3 from J; bases not matched to a gene: 3. Germline CDR1 is LNHNV and CDR2 is YYDKDF (reference sequence). This CDR3 is built from 13 residues. CDR3 in amino acids: CATWGTSGYEQYF. CDR3 DNA sequence: TGTGCCACCTGGGGGACTAGCGGCTACGAGCAGTACTTC.

This clonotype occurred a few times. V and J are TRBV5-4 and TRBJ2-2; TRBD1 or TRBD2 may be the D gene (7 bases each). Trimming left V 4 bases short and J 3 bases short, with 19 bases between. CDR3 length equals 17 residues. From germline, CDR1 is SGHNT and CDR2 YYREEE (reference sequence). The CDR3 loop reads CASSDQRDSVYTGELFF. In nucleotides, the CDR3 is TGTGCCAGCAGCGACCAGCGGGACAGTGTATACACCGGGGAGCTGTTTTTT.

This chain connects TRBV6-5 to TRBJ1-1; TRBD1 might be the D (5 bases). The CDR3 totals 15 residues. V lost 2 bases and J 5 bases, leaving 15 bases between the germline ends. CDR1 is MNHEY, CDR2 SVGAGI, per germline. For the CDR3, the DNA is TGTGCCAGCAGTTACGTGGGACGGGGAAAAACTGAAGCTTTCTTT. Residues: CASSYVGRGKTEAFF.

V usage is TRBV9 and J usage is TRBJ2-1; TRBD1 aligns across 10 bases. CDR1 is SGDLS and CDR2 is YYNGEE in the germline V gene. This CDR3 has 16 amino acids. Trimming cost V 0 bases and J 9 bases; bases outside gene matches: 9. Here the CDR3 reads CASSVGQGAIDGEQFF. As DNA, the CDR3 is TGTGCCAGCAGCGTAGGACAGGGGGCGATCGACGGTGAGCAGTTCTTC. The complete variable domain, with remaining parts taken from reference TRBV9 and TRBJ2-1, reads DSGVTQTPKHLITATGQRVTLRCSPRSGDLSVYWYQQSLDQGLQFLIQYYNGEERAKGNILERFSAQQFPDLHSELNLSSLELGDSALYFCASSVGQGAIDGEQFFGPGTRLTVL.

The chain combines TRBV20-1 with TRBJ1-1; tentative D call: TRBD1 (5 bases). The CDR3 covers 13 residues. Germline loops: CDR1 DFQATT, CDR2 SNEGSKA (reference sequence). V shed 3 bases and J shed 4 bases, with 12 bases lying between them. The CDR3 DNA is TGCAGTGCTAGGCGATCGGGGGGCACTGAAGCTTTCTTT. Its protein product is CSARRSGGTEAFF.

This clonotype is a singleton in its sample. The rearrangement uses TRBV28 and TRBJ2-5; unclear D gene. The CDR3 is 14 residues long. Germline V gene sequence: CDR1 MDHEN, CDR2 SYDVKM. V lost 0 bases, J lost 4 bases, and 9 bases lay in between. CDR3 bases: TGTGCCAGCAGTTTATGGGTCGGGTCAGAGACCCAGTACTTC. It yields the protein CASSLWVGSETQYF.

The chain links TRBV5-1 to TRBJ1-1; 10 positions agree with TRBD1. Germline V CDR1 and CDR2: SGHRS, YFSETQ. Unmatched junction bases numbered 11, after V lost 4 bases and J lost 5 bases. This CDR3 is 16 amino acids long. CDR3 in amino acids: CASSPTRTGGMTEAFF. CDR3 DNA sequence: TGCGCCAGCAGCCCGACCAGGACAGGGGGGATGACTGAAGCTTTCTTT.

This clonotype was found a few times. V and J are TRBV6-5 and TRBJ1-2, with 7 bases aligning to TRBD1. The trim removed 0 bases at V and 12 bases at J, leaving 16 bases unmatched. Germline V lookup: CDR1 MNHEY, CDR2 SVGAGI. The CDR3 totals 16 residues. CDR3 nucleotides: TGTGCCAGCAGTTACTCGATGCGACAGGGAAGTCTTAATAACACCTTC. Its protein is CASSYSMRQGSLNNTF.